This TCR beta chain is drawn from a study of blood T cell repertoires in COVID-19. Background on the study: Samples came from the United States, Italy and Spain, spanning acute and convalescent COVID-19. From T cells, B-cell-depleted T cells, or PBMCs came the material, which was cDNA or gDNA.

The CDR3 sequence is 14 residues long. The germline V gene has CDR1 LNHDA and CDR2 SQIVND (reference sequence). The V segment lost 9 bases and the J segment 2 bases; nucleotides outside the gene matches: 8. As processed by the authors: Estimates of nucleated cell counts were drawn from the amplification of reference gene primers. Clones were sequenced by immunoSEQ multiplex PCR, and TCRdb holds only the in-frame ones, with some missing. Clone size and V and J calls were adopted from that table, with D and trimming inferred from the DNA. The sample holds around 250,000 clones, approximately 87% seen once.

This chain connects TRBV19 to TRBJ2-3, with 7 bases aligning to TRBD2. The sequenced sample was peripheral blood. The receptor's source is a man aged 55 to 70 with acute or convalescent COVID-19. CDR3 in amino acids: CASKRGEPTDTQYF. CDR3 coding DNA: TGTGCCAGCAAGCGGGGAGAGCCCACAGATACGCAGTATTTT.